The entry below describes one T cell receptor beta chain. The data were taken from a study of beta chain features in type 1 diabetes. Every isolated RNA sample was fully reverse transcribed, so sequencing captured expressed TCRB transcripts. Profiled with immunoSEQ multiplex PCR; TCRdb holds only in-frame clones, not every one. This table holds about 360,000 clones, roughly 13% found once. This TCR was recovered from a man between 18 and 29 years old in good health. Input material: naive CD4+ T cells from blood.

CDR3 DNA sequence: TGCGCCAGCAGCTCTACAGGGTTCACCTACAATGAGCAGTTCTTC. It translates to CASSSTGFTYNEQFF. The chain is built from TRBV5-1 and TRBJ2-1; the D gene is possibly TRBD1 (6 bases). The CDR3 is made up of 15 amino acids. V was trimmed by 3 bases and J by 2 bases, leaving 12 bases between them. Germline V lookup: CDR1 SGHRS, CDR2 YFSETQ.